These 9 T cell receptor beta chains were all obtained from the same sample, sequenced in a study of T cell changes during pregnancy in multiple sclerosis. Sequencing used immunoSEQ multiplex PCR; TCRdb keeps in-frame clones, though not all of them. The table has 35,000 to 55,000 clones, more than 85% seen once; the top ten hold roughly 2.1%. Specimen: peripheral blood, collected in the third trimester of pregnancy. The receptors derive from a female donor with multiple sclerosis, enrolled in a pregnancy study.

This sequence joins TRBV15 and TRBJ2-1; maybe TRBD1 (6 bases). V was cut by 5 bases and J by 9 bases, with 17 bases left in between. The CDR3 consists of 14 residues. The germline CDR1 and CDR2 sequences are LNHNV and YYDKDF (reference sequence). In DNA, the CDR3 is TGTGCCACCAGCTCGGACAGCATGGGGAGTGAGCAGTTCTTC. Translating it yields CATSSDSMGSEQFF.

This clone was observed once. The CDR3 sequence is CSAPTGDEQYF. In DNA form, the CDR3 reads TGCAGTGCTCCTACAGGGGACGAGCAGTACTTC. V and J are TRBV20-1 and TRBJ2-7, with 7 nucleotides matching TRBD1. CDR1 DFQATT and CDR2 SNEGSKA come from the germline V gene (reference sequence). With V trimmed by 5 bases and J by 5 bases, 3 bases remained unmatched. The CDR3 sequence is 11 residues long.

This clone was seen a handful of times. The sample carries other DNA sequences with the same CDR3. The V and J genes are TRBV6-5 and TRBJ1-3; TRBD1 is a possible D gene (6 bases). The CDR3 is 15 residues long. V was pared by 0 bases and J by 1 base, with 7 bases between. In germline, CDR1 is MNHEY, CDR2 SVGAGI. The CDR3 sequence: CASSYSRGSGNTIYF. The CDR3 nucleotides read TGTGCCAGCAGTTACTCCAGGGGATCTGGAAACACCATATATTTT.

The rearrangement uses TRBV5-1 and TRBJ1-1; the D is unclear. The CDR3 has 13 amino acids. V shed 5 bases and J shed 1 base, with 9 bases lying between them. Germline CDR1 and CDR2: SGHRS and YFSETQ. The CDR3 here is CASRPAGNTEAFF. CDR3 nucleotides: TGCGCCAGCAGACCCGCCGGGAACACTGAAGCTTTCTTT.

This chain links TRBV7-2 with TRBJ2-2; 10 bases align to TRBD1. This CDR3 has 16 amino acids. Trimming cost V 1 base and J 7 bases; bases outside gene matches: 6. Germline loops: CDR1 SGHTA, CDR2 FQGNSA. The CDR3 loop reads CASSLVRQGAFGELFF. The CDR3 coding sequence is TGTGCCAGCAGCTTAGTTCGACAGGGGGCCTTCGGGGAGCTGTTTTTT.

This rearrangement joins TRBV19 to TRBJ2-1; possible D gene TRBD1, 6 bases. CDR3 size: 15 residues. The germline V gene encodes CDR1 LNHDA and CDR2 SQIVND (reference sequence). V was shortened by 1 base and J by 8 bases, with 15 bases between the two germline ends. The CDR3 loop is CASSIGGRGSDEQFF. The DNA for the CDR3 is TGTGCCAGTAGTATAGGGGGCAGGGGCTCGGATGAGCAGTTCTTC.

This sequence joins TRBV28 and TRBJ2-7, with D unclear. V lost 5 bases and J lost 1, with 3 bases in between. Germline V CDR1 and CDR2: MDHEN, SYDVKM. The CDR3 is 11 residues long. This CDR3 is CASSRSYEQYF. The CDR3 DNA sequence: TGTGCCAGCAGTCGTTCCTACGAGCAGTACTTC.

This clone has more than one count but fewer than ten. J is TRBJ1-1 and V is TRBV15; the D gene is possibly TRBD1 (6 bases). The V end was cut by 3 bases, the J end by 1 base, with 9 bases between. The CDR3 covers 14 residues. Germline CDR1 reads LNHNV; CDR2 reads YYDKDF (reference sequence). For the CDR3, the DNA is TGTGCCACCAGCAGTCGCAGGGGGAACACTGAAGCTTTCTTT. Its protein product is CATSSRRGNTEAFF.

CDR3 nucleotides: TGTGCCAGTAGTATCCAGGGGGCGTCTGGGGCCAACGTCCTGACTTTC. Its protein product is CASSIQGASGANVLTF. The chain recombines TRBV19 with TRBJ2-6, with 8 bases identical to TRBD1. The CDR3 covers 16 residues. The V gene end was trimmed by 3 bases and the J gene end by 1 base; junction bases not matched to a gene: 2. CDR1 and CDR2 (germline): LNHDA, SQIVND (reference sequence).